What follows describes a single T cell receptor beta chain. Its antigen is currently unknown. The germline V and J ends were trimmed by 6 bases and 3 bases, with 14 bases remaining between them. The germline gives CDR1 MGHDK, CDR2 SYGVNS. The CDR3 totals 15 residues. This sample is drawn from a study of T cell repertoires in cytomegalovirus infection. Study-wide background: Public TCR beta signatures indicated both CMV infection and matching HLA type.

TCRdb redid the calling of the reads with MiXCR, one entry per CDR3 protein. This table holds roughly 760,000 distinct CDR3 sequences, 35% found once. The study, taken as a whole, reports: Summed public TCR beta family frequency identified CMV carriers bearing the relevant HLA. CMV-specific TCR beta clonotypes restricted by HLA-C were the ones dominating the ex vivo response.

The genes are TRBV25-1 and TRBJ1-4, with D perhaps matching TRBD1 (5 bases). This TCR was sampled from a human donor in good health (CMV status not recorded). Some clones in this sample may be carry-over from other donors' samples. Material: PBMCs. The CDR3 loop reads CASRDSGGANEKLFF. Here the CDR3 DNA reads TGTGCCAGCAGGGATTCTGGGGGAGCTAATGAAAAACTGTTTTTT.